This T cell receptor beta chain originates from a study of cytomegalovirus exposure and HLA in healthy donors (dated by TCRdb to about 2017). Background on the whole study: A later analysis indicated that the 120 validation repertoires were generated on the platform also employed for the 600 to 750 repertoires of the first cohort. The study aimed to test whether cataloging public T cell receptors could reveal signatures of past pathogen exposure. High-throughput TCR immunosequencing, statistical association of individual TCRs with disease status, and machine learning were combined to predict cytomegalovirus infection status. A separate validation cohort of approximately 130 different subjects was used in addition to the roughly 720-subject first cohort.

The donors were included in the validation cohort of over a hundred subjects, a group kept apart from the roughly 690-subject first cohort. On this clone: Its binding antigen is unknown. No clone much larger than this one lies a single base away; base qualities are absent.

Here is what the overall study found, with its caveats: In vitro tests confirmed that a few of the cytomegalovirus-associated TCR beta chains recognize cytomegalovirus antigens. A total of around 150 TCR beta chains were listed by the study as associated with cytomegalovirus. A later analysis found that TCRs clustered in the first cohort also tended to co-occur in the 120 validation repertoires, with about 94% of cluster scores above 0. Most TCR sequences were observed very rarely across donors, whereas some public TCRs were present in many individuals. In both the original and validation cohorts, the classifier was reported to diagnose cytomegalovirus status with high specificity and sensitivity. The validation cohort had no HLA typing available for a later analysis, so co-occurrence within that cohort was assessed over all 120 repertoires. The authors suggested that the approach could potentially be generalized to other disease states and immunological phenotypes.

Library construction relied on the immunoSEQ multiplex PCR assay. In the paper's pipeline: To diagnose cytomegalovirus status from the catalog of TCR beta chain sequences, a statistical classification framework was built. Here the immuneACCESS table is served through TCRdb, limited to in-frame sequences with V and J called. Missing clones are a known gap in these copies; in checked studies unresolved V genes cover under half, and the rest lacks a known reason. V, J and clone size derive from that table, while D and trimming were established from the DNA sequence. This sample is represented by about 88,000 clones; about four fifths of them were singletons. The ten biggest clones cover 12% of the sample. Sequences ENHRY (CDR1) and SYGVKD (CDR2) are obtained from the germline V gene. The CDR3 goes from the cysteine to the phenylalanine over 16 residues. Here the CDR3 DNA is all that survives: 48 bases in frame from base 1. Clipping removes 7 bases from V and 2 bases from J, with 12 as the unmatched junction base count.

The receptor's source is a woman between 18 and 30 years old in good health and CMV-seropositive. Material: PBMCs. The chain is assembled from TRBV10-3 and TRBJ2-5, and 8 junctional nucleotides match TRBD2. CDR3 sequence: CAITPEGAGGQETQYF. Read as DNA, the sequence is TGTGCCATCACCCCCGAAGGTGCGGGGGGACAAGAGACCCAGTACTTC.